These T cell receptor beta chains were read from a single sample in a study of blood T cell repertoires in COVID-19. Profiled with immunoSEQ multiplex PCR; TCRdb holds only in-frame clones, not every one. The table includes 310,000 or so clones, 70% to 90% detected once. Specimen: PBMCs or T cells enriched from blood (not recorded which). Every receptor here comes from a woman aged 25-40 years who had recovered from COVID-19. Each CDR3 is given with its conserved first and last residue. The order of the fields is clone size, J gene, V gene, D gene, CDR3 protein, CDR3 DNA. A D gene is named only where the DNA matches it firmly. Only some rows state a clone size, as once, few, many or a class for expanded clones.

size: NA
J: TRBJ2-7
V: TRBV9
D: TRBD1
CDR3: CASSAGTGGSYEQYF
DNA: TGTGCCAGCAGCGCCGGGACAGGGGGCTCCTACGAGCAGTACTTC

size: once
J: TRBJ2-3
V: TRBV6-5
D: TRBD2
CDR3: CASIAMGRADTQYF
DNA: TGTGCCAGCATCGCGATGGGGAGGGCAGATACGCAGTATTTT

size: few
J: TRBJ1-3
V: TRBV5-4
D: NA
CDR3: CASSFGRGGSSGNTIYF
DNA: TGTGCCAGCAGCTTCGGAAGAGGGGGTAGCTCTGGAAACACCATATATTTT

size: NA
J: TRBJ2-7
V: TRBV6-5
D: TRBD1
CDR3: CASSSGTGGDEQYF
DNA: TGTGCCAGCAGTTCGGGGACAGGGGGCGACGAGCAGTACTTC

size: few
J: TRBJ1-1
V: TRBV5-1
D: TRBD1
CDR3: CASSQRDRGRTNTEAFF
DNA: TGCGCCAGCAGCCAACGGGACAGGGGGCGGACAAACACTGAAGCTTTCTTT

size: NA
J: TRBJ2-1
V: TRBV11-3
D: TRBD2
CDR3: CASSRGGGEGQFF
DNA: TGTGCCAGCAGCCGTGGGGGAGGGGAAGGGCAGTTCTTC

size: NA
J: TRBJ2-7
V: TRBV18
D: NA
CDR3: CASSPYREYEQYF
DNA: TGTGCCAGCTCACCATACAGGGAATACGAGCAGTACTTC

size: NA
J: TRBJ1-2
V: TRBV3-1/TRBV3-2
D: TRBD1
CDR3: CASSQDLTGGRGYTF
DNA: TGTGCCAGCAGCCAAGATCTGACAGGGGGACGTGGCTACACCTTC

size: once
J: TRBJ2-1
V: TRBV11-3
D: NA
CDR3: CASSLGPGEVEYEQFF
DNA: TGTGCCAGCAGCTTAGGCCCGGGGGAGGTGGAGTATGAGCAGTTCTTC

size: once
J: TRBJ1-2
V: TRBV9
D: NA
CDR3: CASSVLDRFNYGYTF
DNA: TGTGCCAGCAGCGTATTAGACAGGTTCAACTATGGCTACACCTTC

size: NA
J: TRBJ1-4
V: TRBV15
D: NA
CDR3: CATSRSEKLFF
DNA: TGTGCCACCAGCCGGAGTGAAAAACTGTTTTTT

size: NA
J: TRBJ1-2
V: TRBV18
D: TRBD1
CDR3: CASSLDRVGGYGYTF
DNA: TGTGCCAGCTCACTGGACAGGGTAGGGGGATATGGCTACACCTTC

size: once
J: TRBJ1-2
V: TRBV5-1
D: NA
CDR3: CASSLWTPANYGYTF
DNA: TGCGCCAGCAGCTTATGGACACCCGCTAACTATGGCTACACCTTC

size: NA
J: TRBJ2-7
V: TRBV10-1
D: NA
CDR3: CASSDKQGYSYEQYF
DNA: TGCGCCAGCAGTGATAAGCAGGGGTACTCCTACGAGCAGTACTTC

size: NA
J: TRBJ1-4
V: TRBV27
D: NA
CDR3: CASSFRSPSNEKLFF
DNA: TGTGCCAGCAGTTTTCGTAGCCCCTCAAATGAAAAACTGTTTTTT

size: once
J: TRBJ1-1
V: TRBV6-5
D: NA
CDR3: CASSYSFTVNTEAFF
DNA: TGTGCCAGCAGTTACTCCTTTACAGTGAACACTGAAGCTTTCTTT

size: NA
J: TRBJ2-3
V: TRBV11-3
D: TRBD1
CDR3: CASSPGQGKEDTQYF
DNA: TGTGCCAGCAGCCCTGGACAGGGAAAGGAAGATACGCAGTATTTT

size: NA
J: TRBJ2-5
V: TRBV2
D: TRBD1
CDR3: CASSEDRGIRETQYF
DNA: TGTGCCAGCAGTGAAGACAGGGGGATTCGAGAGACCCAGTACTTC

size: NA
J: TRBJ1-1
V: TRBV6-6
D: TRBD1
CDR3: CASSQGAQLAEAFF
DNA: TGTGCCAGCAGTCAGGGGGCGCAACTGGCTGAAGCTTTCTTT

size: few
J: TRBJ1-2
V: TRBV7-3
D: TRBD1
CDR3: CASSSPGQEVGYTF
DNA: TGTGCCAGCAGCTCCCCGGGACAGGAGGTTGGCTACACCTTC

size: NA
J: TRBJ1-1
V: TRBV29-1
D: NA
CDR3: CSVGEGPNTEAFF
DNA: TGCAGCGTTGGGGAGGGGCCGAACACTGAAGCTTTCTTT

size: NA
J: TRBJ2-7
V: TRBV5-5
D: NA
CDR3: CASSLANGGRSYEQYF
DNA: TGTGCCAGCAGCTTGGCCAACGGGGGTCGCTCCTACGAGCAGTACTTC

size: NA
J: TRBJ1-1
V: TRBV19
D: TRBD1
CDR3: CAAKTGADTEAFF
DNA: TGTGCCGCGAAGACAGGGGCCGACACTGAAGCTTTCTTT

size: NA
J: TRBJ2-7
V: TRBV6-1
D: TRBD1
CDR3: CASSEYRGETYEQYF
DNA: TGTGCCAGCAGTGAATACAGGGGGGAAACCTACGAGCAGTACTTC

size: NA
J: TRBJ2-3
V: TRBV7-8
D: NA
CDR3: CASRSSDTQYF
DNA: TGTGCCAGCAGATCCTCCGATACGCAGTATTTT

size: NA
J: TRBJ1-2
V: TRBV28
D: TRBD1
CDR3: CAIRLDRGSYGYTF
DNA: TGTGCCATCAGACTGGACAGGGGAAGCTATGGCTACACCTTC

size: NA
J: TRBJ1-1
V: TRBV7-9
D: NA
CDR3: CASSLGQTNGEAFF
DNA: TGTGCCAGCAGCTTGGGGCAGACAAACGGTGAAGCTTTCTTT

size: NA
J: TRBJ2-4
V: TRBV15
D: NA
CDR3: CATSGGTAKNIQYF
DNA: TGTGCCACCAGCGGGGGGACAGCCAAAAACATTCAGTACTTC

size: NA
J: TRBJ1-2
V: TRBV7-2
D: NA
CDR3: CASSLPVALYGYTF
DNA: TGTGCCAGCAGCCTCCCCGTCGCGCTCTATGGCTACACCTTC

size: NA
J: TRBJ1-1
V: TRBV27
D: NA
CDR3: CASKGRAYTEAFF
DNA: TGTGCCAGCAAGGGCAGGGCATACACTGAAGCTTTCTTT

size: NA
J: TRBJ1-2
V: TRBV25-1
D: TRBD1
CDR3: CASSENHGTGGEGGYTF
DNA: TGTGCCAGCAGCGAGAACCACGGGACAGGGGGCGAAGGAGGCTACACCTTC

size: few
J: TRBJ1-6
V: TRBV7-2
D: NA
CDR3: CASSLGQVRSPLHF
DNA: TGTGCCAGCAGCTTAGGACAGGTCCGTTCACCCCTCCACTTT

size: NA
J: TRBJ2-7
V: TRBV18
D: NA
CDR3: CASSPRGSSYEQYF
DNA: TGTGCCAGCTCACCCCGAGGAAGCTCCTACGAGCAGTACTTC

size: NA
J: TRBJ1-1
V: TRBV4-2
D: NA
CDR3: CASSQDWATNTEAFF
DNA: TGTGCCAGCAGCCAAGATTGGGCCACGAACACTGAAGCTTTCTTT

size: NA
J: TRBJ1-1
V: TRBV18
D: TRBD1
CDR3: CASSLRQGLQNTEAFF
DNA: TGTGCCAGCTCACTGAGACAGGGCTTACAGAACACTGAAGCTTTCTTT

size: NA
J: TRBJ1-4
V: TRBV19
D: TRBD1
CDR3: CASSWGQGERTNEKLFF
DNA: TGTGCCAGTAGCTGGGGACAGGGGGAGCGAACTAATGAAAAACTGTTTTTT

size: NA
J: TRBJ1-4
V: TRBV5-8
D: TRBD1
CDR3: CASSLGTGGEEKLFF
DNA: TGTGCCAGCAGCTTGGGGACAGGGGGCGAGGAAAAACTGTTTTTT

size: NA
J: TRBJ1-2
V: TRBV12-3/TRBV12-4
D: NA
CDR3: CASSFGSYGYTF
DNA: TGTGCCAGCAGTTTCGGGAGCTATGGCTACACCTTC

size: NA
J: TRBJ1-2
V: TRBV6-2/TRBV6-3
D: NA
CDR3: CASTYFGLPRDGYTF
DNA: TGTGCCAGCACTTACTTCGGACTTCCCCGGGATGGCTACACCTTC

size: NA
J: TRBJ1-2
V: TRBV30
D: NA
CDR3: CAWTKGNYGYTF
DNA: TGTGCCTGGACAAAGGGGAACTATGGCTACACCTTC

size: NA
J: TRBJ1-1
V: TRBV3-1/TRBV3-2
D: NA
CDR3: CASSRQINTEAFF
DNA: TGTGCCAGCAGCCGACAGATTAACACTGAAGCTTTCTTT

size: once
J: TRBJ2-1
V: TRBV21-1
D: NA
CDR3: CASSPQGVLPLNEQFF
DNA: TGTGCCAGCAGTCCACAGGGCGTACTCCCCCTCAATGAGCAGTTCTTC

size: NA
J: TRBJ1-5
V: TRBV5-1
D: TRBD1
CDR3: CASSPGQGYQPQHF
DNA: TGCGCCAGCAGCCCGGGACAGGGGTATCAGCCCCAGCATTTT

size: once
J: TRBJ1-2
V: TRBV14
D: TRBD1
CDR3: CASSQAGTGVPSNYGYTF
DNA: TGTGCCAGCAGCCAAGCCGGGACAGGGGTTCCCTCTAACTATGGCTACACCTTC

size: NA
J: TRBJ1-1
V: TRBV18
D: NA
CDR3: CASSPLDSGVGTEAFF
DNA: TGTGCCAGCTCACCACTCGACTCAGGGGTAGGGACTGAAGCTTTCTTT

size: NA
J: TRBJ1-2
V: TRBV25-1
D: NA
CDR3: CASSEGQANYGYTF
DNA: TGTGCCAGCAGCGAGGGACAAGCTAACTATGGCTACACCTTC

size: NA
J: TRBJ2-2
V: TRBV10-3
D: NA
CDR3: CAIRSTGPDTGELFF
DNA: TGTGCCATCAGATCTACAGGGCCCGACACCGGGGAGCTGTTTTTT

size: once
J: TRBJ1-2
V: TRBV2
D: NA
CDR3: CASFRQESNYGYTF
DNA: TGTGCCAGCTTCAGACAGGAATCTAACTATGGCTACACCTTC

size: NA
J: TRBJ2-7
V: TRBV4-3
D: NA
CDR3: CASSRDTPYEQYF
DNA: TGCGCCAGCAGCCGGGACACCCCCTACGAGCAGTACTTC

size: NA
J: TRBJ2-1
V: TRBV5-1
D: TRBD1
CDR3: CASSLGTGTGNNEQFF
DNA: TGCGCCAGCAGCTTGGGGACCGGGACAGGGAACAATGAGCAGTTCTTC

size: once
J: TRBJ1-2
V: TRBV4-1
D: TRBD1
CDR3: CASSQDLPGQGASLGYTF
DNA: TGCGCCAGCAGCCAAGACCTCCCGGGACAGGGAGCTTCCTTGGGCTACACCTTC

size: NA
J: TRBJ2-7
V: TRBV19
D: TRBD1
CDR3: CASSTLTGGGWNEQYF
DNA: TGTGCCAGTAGTACTCTTACAGGGGGCGGGTGGAACGAGCAGTACTTC

size: NA
J: TRBJ2-7
V: TRBV5-6
D: TRBD1
CDR3: CASILGQGGIYEQYF
DNA: TGTGCCAGCATTCTGGGACAGGGAGGGATCTACGAGCAGTACTTC

size: NA
J: TRBJ2-1
V: TRBV2
D: NA
CDR3: CASSRPLTHQGRVEQFF
DNA: TGTGCCAGCAGCCGCCCCTTGACCCATCAGGGGAGAGTGGAGCAGTTCTTC

size: NA
J: TRBJ2-5
V: TRBV2
D: TRBD1
CDR3: CASSEVTGGLETQYF
DNA: TGTGCCAGCAGTGAAGTTACAGGGGGCCTGGAGACCCAGTACTTC

size: NA
J: TRBJ2-3
V: TRBV7-2
D: NA
CDR3: CASRVDSLRTDTQYF
DNA: TGTGCCAGCAGGGTGGACTCTCTGCGCACAGATACGCAGTATTTT

size: NA
J: TRBJ2-2
V: TRBV19
D: NA
CDR3: CASSTLDGSTGELFF
DNA: TGTGCCAGTAGTACTCTAGATGGAAGCACCGGGGAGCTGTTTTTT

size: NA
J: TRBJ1-2
V: TRBV2
D: NA
CDR3: CASSDRQGLYGYTF
DNA: TGTGCCAGCAGTGATCGGCAGGGCCTCTATGGCTACACCTTC